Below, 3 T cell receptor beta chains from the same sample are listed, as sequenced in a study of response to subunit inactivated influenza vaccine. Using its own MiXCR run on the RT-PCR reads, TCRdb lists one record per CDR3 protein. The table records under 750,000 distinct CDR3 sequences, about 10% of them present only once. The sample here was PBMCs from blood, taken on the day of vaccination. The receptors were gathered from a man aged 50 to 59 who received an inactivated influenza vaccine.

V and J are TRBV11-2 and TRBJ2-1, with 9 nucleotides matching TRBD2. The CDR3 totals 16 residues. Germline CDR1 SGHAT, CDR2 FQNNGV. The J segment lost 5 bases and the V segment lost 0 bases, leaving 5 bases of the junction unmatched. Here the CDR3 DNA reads TGTGCCAGCAGCTTAGAGGCTAGCGGGGACCACAATGAGCAGTTCTTC. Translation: CASSLEASGDHNEQFF.

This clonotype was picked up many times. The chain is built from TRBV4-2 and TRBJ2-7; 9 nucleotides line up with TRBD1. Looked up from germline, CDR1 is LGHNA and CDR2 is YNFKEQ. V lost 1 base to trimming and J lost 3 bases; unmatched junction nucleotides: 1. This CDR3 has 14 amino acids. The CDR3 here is CASSQGQGDYEQYF. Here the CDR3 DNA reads TGTGCCAGCAGCCAAGGACAGGGGGACTACGAGCAGTACTTC.

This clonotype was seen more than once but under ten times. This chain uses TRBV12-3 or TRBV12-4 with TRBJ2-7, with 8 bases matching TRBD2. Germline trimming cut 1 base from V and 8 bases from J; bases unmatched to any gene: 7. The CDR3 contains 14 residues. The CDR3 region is CASSLGAGATKQYF. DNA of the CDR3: TGTGCCAGCAGTTTAGGAGCGGGAGCTACGAAGCAGTACTTC.